This T cell receptor (beta chain) was obtained from a study of response to subunit inactivated influenza vaccine. CDR1 is MDHEN and CDR2 is SYDVKM in the germline V gene. This CDR3 has 14 amino acids. J was trimmed by 10 bases and V by 8 bases; bases with no gene match: 10. TCRdb reanalysed the RT-PCR reads using MiXCR and keeps one entry per CDR3 protein. The data hold hundreds of thousands of distinct CDR3 sequences, with 12% observed a single time. This clonotype was counted between two and nine times. V usage is TRBV28 and J usage is TRBJ2-1, with 11 positions matching TRBD2. The sequencing used PBMCs from blood, collected on the day of vaccination. This TCR was recovered from a man aged 45 to 65 who received an inactivated influenza vaccine. In nucleotides, the CDR3 is TGTGCCAGCGAAAGACTAGCGGGGACGGAAGAGCAGTTCTTC. Amino acid sequence: CASERLAGTEEQFF.